These 27 T cell receptor beta chains came from one sample sequenced in a study of CD8+ T cells in alopecia areata. Extracted RNA was reverse transcribed into cDNA, the sequencing template. Generated by immunoSEQ multiplex PCR, the TCRdb table keeps only in-frame clones and is missing some. Among some 150,000 clones listed, roughly 70% were seen once. Sequencing used CD8+ T cells sorted from blood, obtained at week 0. Receptors were obtained from a human donor with alopecia areata.

The CDR3 here is CASSLGGGTQYF. The CDR3 DNA sequence: TGTGCCAGCAGTTTGGGGGGAGGTACGCAGTATTTT. The chain joins TRBV27 to TRBJ2-3; D may be TRBD2 (6 bases). The germline gives CDR1 MNHEY, CDR2 SMNVEV (reference sequence). The CDR3 has 12 amino acids. V was clipped by 3 bases and J by 8 bases, with 9 bases between them.

This clone came up once. This rearrangement joins TRBV7-9 to TRBJ2-7, with 8 bases matching TRBD1. Germline V lookup: CDR1 SEHNR, CDR2 FQNEAQ (reference sequence). J gave up 7 bases and V 5 bases, and 10 bases lay outside the gene matches. The CDR3 runs 14 residues. CDR3 region: CASSRTGLTREQYF. CDR3 coding DNA: TGTGCCAGCAGCCGGACAGGGCTTACCAGGGAGCAGTACTTC.

The chain joins TRBV27 to TRBJ2-2; the D gene is possibly TRBD2 (7 bases). From germline, CDR1 is MNHEY and CDR2 SMNVEV (reference sequence). The CDR3 has 15 amino acids. V lost 1 base and J lost 7, with 13 bases in between. The chain's CDR3 is CASSLYGGQGGELFF. The CDR3, as DNA: TGTGCCAGCAGTTTATACGGGGGGCAGGGCGGGGAGCTGTTTTTT.

The chain uses TRBV5-1 and TRBJ2-6; 8 nucleotides align to TRBD1. CDR3 length: 17 amino acids. CDR1 is SGHRS and CDR2 is YFSETQ in the germline V gene. The junction had 7 bases not matched to a gene; V was cut back by 2 bases and J by 3 bases. CDR3 DNA sequence: TGCGCCAGCAGCTTTTCAAGGACAGGGATTGGGGCCAACGTCCTGACTTTC. Its translation: CASSFSRTGIGANVLTF.

This clone turned up a few times. The genes are TRBV13 and TRBJ1-2; D unresolved. V lost 5 bases, J lost 8 bases, and 18 bases lay in between. The CDR3 length is 14 residues. In germline, CDR1 is PRHDT, CDR2 FYEKMQ (reference sequence). In nucleotides, the CDR3 is TGTGCCAGCAGCCAAGCCGATGACTTGTGGGGCTACACCTTC. This translates into CASSQADDLWGYTF.

This clone was seen many times. V usage is TRBV5-6 and J usage is TRBJ2-6; D unclear. This CDR3 contains 16 residues. CDR1 is SGHDT and CDR2 is YYEEEE in the germline V gene. The germline V and J ends were trimmed by 1 base and 11 bases, with 19 bases remaining between them. The CDR3 reads CASSLWQFPNLDVLTF. CDR3 DNA sequence: TGTGCCAGCAGCTTGTGGCAGTTCCCCAATTTGGACGTCCTGACTTTC.

This clone was recorded a few times. This chain links TRBV6-1 with TRBJ2-1; D tentatively fits TRBD1 or TRBD2 (6 bases each). V was cut by 2 bases and J by 4 bases, with 12 bases left in between. Germline CDR1 and CDR2: MNHNS and SASEGT. CDR3 length: 15 amino acids. The CDR3 sequence is CASSEYGGVYNEQFF. CDR3 DNA: TGTGCCAGCAGTGAATACGGGGGCGTGTACAATGAGCAGTTCTTC.

The V and J genes are TRBV25-1 and TRBJ2-5, with TRBD1 matching 9 bases. V was clipped by 4 bases and J by 9 bases; unmatched bases: 12. The CDR3 has 15 residues. Germline lookup yields CDR1 MGHDK and CDR2 SYGVNS. CDR3 sequence reads: CASSVPGTGRIAQYF. The CDR3 region has the DNA TGTGCCAGCAGTGTACCCGGGACAGGGCGCATTGCCCAGTACTTC.

The chain uses TRBV5-1 and TRBJ2-5; possible D gene TRBD1, 8 bases. The germline V and J ends were trimmed by 2 bases and 5 bases, with 19 bases remaining between them. The germline gives CDR1 SGHRS, CDR2 YFSETQ. The CDR3 sequence is 16 residues long. CDR3 coding DNA: TGCGCCAGCAGCTTTCCCGCGGACAGGGAGGGGGAGACCCAGTACTTC. Its protein is CASSFPADREGETQYF.

The chain links TRBV29-1 to TRBJ1-2; D possibly corresponds to TRBD1 (5 bases). Trimming took 3 bases from V and 3 from J, leaving 11 bases between them. In germline, CDR1 is SQVTM, CDR2 ANQGSEA. The CDR3 consists of 13 residues. The CDR3 DNA is TGCAGCGTTGAGGCCAGGGAGGACTATGGCTACACCTTC. Amino acid sequence: CSVEAREDYGYTF.

The gene calls are TRBV2 and TRBJ2-7; D might be TRBD1 or TRBD2, each matching 5 bases. CDR1 is SNHLY, CDR2 FYNNEI, per germline. The CDR3 is made up of 15 amino acids. Trimming took off 6 bases at V and 1 base at J, with 16 bases between the two ends. CDR3 bases: TGTGCCAGCAGCGAACCGGGGCCTAAGTCCTACGAGCAGTACTTC. Translated, it gives CASSEPGPKSYEQYF.

The chain has TRBV30 and TRBJ1-5; 9 bases are shared with TRBD1. The CDR3 has 15 residues. V lost 1 base, J lost 6 bases, and 7 bases stayed unmatched. Germline V gene sequence: CDR1 GTSNPN, CDR2 SVGIG (reference sequence). The DNA of the CDR3 is TGTGCCTGGAGTGGAGGACAGGGGCTCTCTCAGCCCCAGCATTTT. As protein: CAWSGGQGLSQPQHF.

This clone is a singleton in its sample. V is TRBV7-6 and J is TRBJ1-2; D remains unclear. CDR1 and CDR2 from the germline V gene are SGHVS and FNYEAQ. Trimming took 4 bases from V and 4 from J, leaving 10 bases between them. The CDR3 has 13 amino acids. The CDR3 spells CASSSGRFYGYTF. CDR3 bases: TGTGCCAGCAGCTCCGGGAGATTCTATGGCTACACCTTC.

Concerning this clone: Other nucleotide sequences from this sample produce the same CDR3. The chain carries TRBV30 and TRBJ2-2, with unresolved D. This CDR3 has 11 residues. Germline V gene sequence: CDR1 GTSNPN, CDR2 SVGIG (reference sequence). V dropped 0 bases and J dropped 5 bases, with 1 base sitting between them. CDR3: CAWSVTGELFF. The CDR3 coding sequence is TGTGCCTGGAGTGTAACCGGGGAGCTGTTTTTT.

There are a few counts of this clone. This sample includes further DNA sequences coding for the same CDR3. This chain links TRBV10-2 with TRBJ2-6; TRBD1 might be the D (6 bases). The V gene lost 6 bases and the J gene lost 0 bases, with 15 bases spanning the gap. This CDR3 spans 17 amino acids. From germline, CDR1 is WSHSY and CDR2 SAAADI. CDR3 sequence (DNA): TGCGCCAGCAGGAGACAGGAAGGGTCCTCTGGGGCCAACGTCCTGACTTTC. This encodes CASRRQEGSSGANVLTF.

The genes are TRBV2 and TRBJ1-2; a possible D gene is TRBD1 (6 bases). Trimming pared 8 bases from V and 2 bases from J, leaving 21 bases between. CDR1 and CDR2 (germline): SNHLY, FYNNEI. This CDR3 comprises 16 residues. The CDR3 nucleotides are TGTGCCAGCCCGACGACTACCGGGACAACCAACTATGGCTACACCTTC. Residues: CASPTTTGTTNYGYTF.

The genes are TRBV15 and TRBJ2-3; D ambiguous. V lost 1 base and J lost 5, with 7 bases in between. The germline CDR1 and CDR2 sequences are LNHNV and YYDKDF (reference sequence). The CDR3 runs 13 residues. DNA for the CDR3: TGTGCCACCAGCAGAGGATCGGGAGATACGCAGTATTTT. Translated, it gives CATSRGSGDTQYF.

The J gene is TRBJ2-7, the V gene TRBV4-1; D is undetermined. The CDR3 sequence is 14 residues long. V was trimmed by 0 bases and J by 4 bases, leaving 10 bases between them. Germline assignment: CDR1 MGHRA and CDR2 YSYEKL. The CDR3 reads CASSQDGSMYEQYF. CDR3 sequence (DNA): TGCGCCAGCAGCCAAGATGGGTCCATGTACGAGCAGTACTTC.

V usage is TRBV13 and J usage is TRBJ2-7; 7 bases are shared with TRBD1. The CDR3 has 13 residues. Germline loops: CDR1 PRHDT, CDR2 FYEKMQ (reference sequence). V lost 5 bases to trimming and J lost 3 bases; unmatched junction nucleotides: 4. CDR3 bases: TGTGCCAGCAGCACTTGGGACAGCTACGAGCAGTACTTC. Its protein is CASSTWDSYEQYF. The complete variable domain, with remaining parts taken from reference TRBV13 and TRBJ2-7, reads AAGVIQSPRHLIKEKRETATLKCYPIPRHDTVYWYQQGPGQDPQFLISFYEKMQSDKGSIPDRFSAQQFSDYHSELNMSSLELGDSALYFCASSTWDSYEQYFGPGTRLTVT.

V is TRBV13 and J is TRBJ2-7, with D perhaps assigned TRBD1 or TRBD2 (5 bases each). The ends were cut back, 5 bases at V and 0 bases at J, with 11 bases in the middle. Germline V gives CDR1 PRHDT, CDR2 FYEKMQ (reference sequence). The CDR3 runs to 14 residues. The CDR3 is CASSGGDPSYEQYF. CDR3 coding DNA: TGTGCCAGCAGCGGGGGAGACCCCTCCTACGAGCAGTACTTC.

V and J are TRBV5-6 and TRBJ1-5; D may be TRBD1 (5 bases). The CDR3 is made up of 15 amino acids. Germline loops: CDR1 SGHDT, CDR2 YYEEEE. Trimming shortened V by 2 bases and J by 4 bases, and 13 bases separated the two germline ends. CDR3 sequence: CASSFWREGNQPQHF. The CDR3 DNA follows: TGTGCCAGCAGCTTTTGGAGGGAGGGGAATCAGCCCCAGCATTTT.

The chain links TRBV19 to TRBJ2-7; possible D gene TRBD1, 6 bases. The CDR3 spans 13 residues. Per germline, CDR1 LNHDA and CDR2 SQIVND (reference sequence). The ends were cut back, 5 bases at V and 6 bases at J, with 14 bases in the middle. This CDR3 is CASSLSGALEQYF. The DNA of the CDR3 is TGTGCCAGTAGTTTATCAGGGGCCCTCGAGCAGTACTTC. Using reference TRBV19 and TRBJ2-7 for the parts outside the CDR3, the full variable domain is DGGITQSPKYLFRKEGQNVTLSCEQNLNHDAMYWYRQDPGQGLRLIYYSQIVNDFQKGDIAEGYSVSREKKESFPLTVTSAQKNPTAFYLCASSLSGALEQYFGPGTRLTVT.

This chain uses TRBV9 with TRBJ2-2; possibly TRBD1 for D (6 bases). The CDR3 is 15 residues long. Germline CDR1 reads SGDLS; CDR2 reads YYNGEE. Between the trimmed V and J ends, which lost 5 bases and 5 bases, there was a span of 16 bases. CDR3 nucleotide sequence: TGTGCCAGCAGGCCGGGACATATCCAAACCGGGGAGCTGTTTTTT. Its translation is CASRPGHIQTGELFF. The full variable domain, completed using reference TRBV9 and TRBJ2-2, is DSGVTQTPKHLITATGQRVTLRCSPRSGDLSVYWYQQSLDQGLQFLIQYYNGEERAKGNILERFSAQQFPDLHSELNLSSLELGDSALYFCASRPGHIQTGELFFGEGSRLTVL.

The table lists this clone with a few counts. The chain is built from TRBV12-5 and TRBJ1-3; D remains ambiguous. The CDR3 loop spans 14 amino acids. The V gene lost 7 bases and the J gene lost 1 base, with 11 bases spanning the gap. CDR1 is LGHNT and CDR2 is FRNRAP in the germline V gene. The CDR3: CASDDGLSGNTIYF. The CDR3, as DNA: TGTGCTAGTGACGACGGCTTATCTGGAAACACCATATATTTT.

This clone was observed a single time. The chain employs TRBV29-1 and TRBJ1-1; no firm D call. Trimming cost V 5 bases and J 1 base, with 8 bases left between them. Per the germline V gene, CDR1 is SQVTM and CDR2 is ANQGSEA. This CDR3 is built from 12 residues. CDR3 sequence: CSVCRENTEAFF. In DNA, the CDR3 is TGCAGCGTTTGTAGAGAGAACACTGAAGCTTTCTTT.

The V and J genes are TRBV11-2 and TRBJ1-2; D is undetermined. Germline CDR1 SGHAT, CDR2 FQNNGV. V gave up 1 base and J gave up 7 bases, with 4 bases separating them. The CDR3 extends over 11 amino acids. CDR3 DNA: TGTGCCAGCAGCTTAGGGGTTGGCTACACCTTC. It encodes CASSLGVGYTF.

The gene calls are TRBV20-1 and TRBJ1-1; D is unresolved. This CDR3 spans 9 amino acids. From germline, CDR1 is DFQATT and CDR2 SNEGSKA (reference sequence). Deletions cut 3 bases from V and 11 bases from J, with 7 bases between. CDR3 sequence (DNA): TGCAGTGCTAGCCAGTTGGCTTTCTTT. Residues: CSASQLAFF.